This TCR beta chain was sequenced in a study of T cells in Graves' hyperthyroidism and ophthalmopathy. This clonotype showed up many times. Amplification of TCR beta CDR3 regions was performed using RNA transcripts as template. The TCR CDR3 was amplified in a first-round RT-PCR using the HTBI primer set. TCRdb used MiXCR to reprocess the multiplex PCR reads, holding one entry per CDR3 protein. The sample shows about 270,000 distinct CDR3 sequences, about 20% of them seen only once. The germline gives CDR1 SGHAT, CDR2 FQNNGV. The CDR3 length is 15 residues. V lost 4 bases and J 5 bases, leaving 17 bases between the germline ends.

This chain links TRBV11-2 with TRBJ2-5, with a tentative D call TRBD2 (6 bases). The source material was blood. This sequence originates from a man aged 25 to 45 with Graves' ophthalmopathy. CDR3 DNA sequence: TGTGCCAGCAGCTCGGGACTTACTTTGGGGGAGACCCAGTACTTC. This encodes CASSSGLTLGETQYF.